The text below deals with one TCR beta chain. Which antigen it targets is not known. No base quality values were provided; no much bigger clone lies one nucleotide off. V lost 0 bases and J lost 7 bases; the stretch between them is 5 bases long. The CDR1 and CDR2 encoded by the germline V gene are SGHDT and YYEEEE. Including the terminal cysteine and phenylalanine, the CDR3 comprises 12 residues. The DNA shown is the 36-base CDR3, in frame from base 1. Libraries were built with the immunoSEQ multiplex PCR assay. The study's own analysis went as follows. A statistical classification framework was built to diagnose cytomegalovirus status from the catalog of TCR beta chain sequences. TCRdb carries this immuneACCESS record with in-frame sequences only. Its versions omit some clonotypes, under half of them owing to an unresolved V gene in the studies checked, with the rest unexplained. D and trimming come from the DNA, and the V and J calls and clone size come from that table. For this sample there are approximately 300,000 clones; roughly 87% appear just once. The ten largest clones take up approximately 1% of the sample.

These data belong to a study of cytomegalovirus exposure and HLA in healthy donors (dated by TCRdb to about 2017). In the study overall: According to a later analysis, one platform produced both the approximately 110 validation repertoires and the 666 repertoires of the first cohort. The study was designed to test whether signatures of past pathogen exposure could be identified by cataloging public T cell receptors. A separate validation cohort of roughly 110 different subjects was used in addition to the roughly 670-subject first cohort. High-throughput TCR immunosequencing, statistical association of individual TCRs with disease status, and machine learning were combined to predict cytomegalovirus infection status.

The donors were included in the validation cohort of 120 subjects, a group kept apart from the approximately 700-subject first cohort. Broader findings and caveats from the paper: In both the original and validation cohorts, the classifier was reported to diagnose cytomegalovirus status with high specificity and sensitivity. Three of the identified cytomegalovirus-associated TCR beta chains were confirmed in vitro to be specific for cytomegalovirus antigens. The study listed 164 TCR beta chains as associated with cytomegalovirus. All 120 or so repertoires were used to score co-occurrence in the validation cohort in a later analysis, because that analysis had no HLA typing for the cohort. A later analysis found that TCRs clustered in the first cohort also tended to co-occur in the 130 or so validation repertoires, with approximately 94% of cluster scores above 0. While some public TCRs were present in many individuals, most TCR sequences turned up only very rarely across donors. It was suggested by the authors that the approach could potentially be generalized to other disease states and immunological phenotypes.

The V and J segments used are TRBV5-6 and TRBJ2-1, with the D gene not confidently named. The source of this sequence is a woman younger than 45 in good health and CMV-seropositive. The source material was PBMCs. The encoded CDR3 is CASSLGLNEQFF. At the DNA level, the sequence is TGTGCCAGCAGCTTGGGACTTAATGAGCAGTTCTTC.